These 12 T cell receptor beta chains share one sample of origin, sequenced in a study of T cell responses to AZD1222 COVID-19 vaccine. The assay was immunoSEQ multiplex PCR, and TCRdb's table has in-frame clones only and misses some. The top ten hold 1.6% of the sample, which has approximately 150,000 clones, roughly 89% seen once. The sequences come from peripheral blood, collected on day 0 of AZD1222 vaccination. The receptors come from an adult in good health.

V and J are TRBV3-1 (or the pseudogene TRBV3-2) and TRBJ2-1, with a weak D call TRBD2 (6 bases). The CDR3 runs to 13 residues. Between the trimmed V and J ends, which lost 4 bases and 10 bases, there was a span of 14 bases. CDR1 is LGHDT and CDR2 is YNNKEL in the germline V gene (reference sequence). CDR3 residues: CASSPGLGGEQFF. The CDR3 nucleotides read TGTGCCAGCAGCCCGGGACTCGGTGGGGAGCAGTTCTTC.

The rearrangement uses TRBV12-3 or TRBV12-4 and TRBJ2-1, with TRBD2 matching 8 bases. V was clipped by 8 bases and J by 9 bases; unmatched bases: 9. There are 13 residues in the CDR3. CDR3 DNA: TGTGCCAGCGGGCAAGGACTAGCCAGTGAGCAGTTCTTC. Protein sequence: CASGQGLASEQFF.

This rearrangement joins TRBV6-5 to TRBJ2-3; tentative D call: TRBD2 (6 bases). The CDR3 runs 13 residues. Germline V gene lookup returns CDR1 MNHEY and CDR2 SVGAGI. V lost 2 bases, J lost 6 bases, and 9 bases lay in between. The CDR3, as DNA: TGTGCCAGCAGTTACGCGCGGGGCGATACGCAGTATTTT. Encoded protein: CASSYARGDTQYF.

The chain combines TRBV12-3 or TRBV12-4 with TRBJ1-1; D is possibly TRBD1 (6 bases). This CDR3 has 13 residues. Trimming shortened V by 5 bases and J by 1 base, and 8 bases separated the two germline ends. Here the CDR3 reads CASSHRENTEAFF. CDR3 bases: TGTGCCAGCAGTCACAGGGAGAACACTGAAGCTTTCTTT.

This chain uses TRBV7-9 with TRBJ2-1; 8 bases align to TRBD2. This CDR3 comprises 15 residues. The V gene end was trimmed by 5 bases and the J gene end by 7 bases; junction bases not matched to a gene: 10. The germline V gene has CDR1 SEHNR and CDR2 FQNEAQ (reference sequence). In DNA form, the CDR3 reads TGTGCCAGCAGCCAACCGCGGGGACTAGGAAATGAGCAGTTCTTC. Translating it yields CASSQPRGLGNEQFF.

This chain uses TRBV7-8 with TRBJ1-1; TRBD1 matches 9 bases. The junction had 9 bases not matched to a gene; V was cut back by 5 bases and J by 11 bases. The CDR3 covers 13 residues. Germline CDR1 is SGHVS and CDR2 is FQNEAQ. The CDR3 nucleotides read TGTGCCAGCAGCAGCCGGGACAGGGAATCGGCTTTCTTT. This encodes CASSSRDRESAFF.

The chain uses TRBV13 and TRBJ1-4; no reliable D call. V lost 0 bases and J lost 0, with 11 bases in between. CDR1 is PRHDT, CDR2 FYEKMQ, per germline (reference sequence). CDR3 length equals 17 residues. The CDR3 DNA reads TGTGCCAGCAGCTTAGGCCGTGAGGGATCAACTAATGAAAAACTGTTTTTT. It yields the protein CASSLGREGSTNEKLFF.

The chain couples TRBV19 to TRBJ2-2; TRBD2 aligns across 8 bases. Germline-derived CDR1 and CDR2 are LNHDA and SQIVND (reference sequence). The trim removed 5 bases at V and 6 bases at J, leaving 5 bases unmatched. The CDR3 totals 14 residues. The CDR3 sequence: CASSSGGHPGELFF. CDR3 nucleotide sequence: TGTGCCAGTAGTTCGGGGGGGCACCCCGGGGAGCTGTTTTTT.

The chain employs TRBV6-5 and TRBJ2-7; TRBD1 is a possible D gene (5 bases). Germline values: CDR1 MNHEY, CDR2 SVGAGI. This CDR3 is 15 amino acids long. Trimming left V 0 bases short and J 3 bases short, with 12 bases between. The chain's CDR3 is CASSYSPGQGYEQYF. The CDR3 bases are TGTGCCAGCAGTTACTCCCCTGGGCAGGGCTACGAGCAGTACTTC.

The rearrangement uses TRBV4-2 and TRBJ1-1; TRBD1 agrees at 7 bases. Losses at the gene ends were 1 base for V and 9 bases for J; bases not matched to a gene: 8. Per germline, CDR1 LGHNA and CDR2 YNFKEQ. CDR3 length: 14 residues. CDR3 protein: CASSQVGEDRKAFF. DNA for the CDR3: TGTGCCAGCAGCCAAGTCGGAGAGGACAGGAAAGCTTTCTTT.

The V call is TRBV19, the J call TRBJ1-5, with D possibly TRBD1 on 6 matching bases. Trimming pared 6 bases from V and 6 bases from J, leaving 15 bases between. This CDR3 has 14 amino acids. CDR1 and CDR2 from the germline V gene are LNHDA and SQIVND (reference sequence). The CDR3 DNA reads as TGTGCCAGTAGCCACCGGGGGCTGGGTCAGCCCCAGCATTTT. It encodes CASSHRGLGQPQHF.

This chain connects TRBV4-2 to TRBJ1-1; no firm D call. Germline V gene lookup returns CDR1 LGHNA and CDR2 YNFKEQ. The CDR3 sequence is 13 residues long. The V end was cut by 0 bases, the J end by 6 bases, with 8 bases between. CDR3 DNA sequence: TGTGCCAGCAGCCAAGAACACAGAGCTGAAGCTTTCTTT. Amino acids: CASSQEHRAEAFF.